Given below is one TCR beta chain in context. Construction of the TCR beta libraries employed iRepertoire HTBI primers in conjunction with Arm-PCR of CDR3 regions. TCRdb re-derived calls from the multiplex PCR reads in MiXCR, one entry per CDR3 protein. This table holds roughly 510,000 distinct CDR3 sequences, more than 15% found once. These data are taken from a study of regulatory T cells in long-lasting Graves disease. Time point specified: newly diagnosed GD, antithyroid drugs for less than 3 months. The TCR library used RNA extracted from PBMCs. The CDR3 length is 14 residues. CDR1 is MDHEN and CDR2 is SYDVKM in the germline V gene. Trimming pared 2 bases from V and 0 bases from J, leaving 7 bases between. This sample also appeared in a second study, on T cells in Graves' hyperthyroidism and ophthalmopathy. That paper states: Initially, a first-round RT-PCR of the TCR CDR3 employed the HTBI primer set.

This TCR derives from a man between 18 and 35 years old with Graves disease. The sample here was peripheral blood mononuclear cells (PBMCs), taken at new diagnosis, from a patient treated with antithyroid drugs. V and J are TRBV28 and TRBJ1-2; no reliable D call. The CDR3 sequence is CASSLTNANYGYTF. The DNA of the CDR3 is TGTGCCAGCAGTTTAACTAACGCTAACTATGGCTACACCTTC.